A single sample gave rise to the 29 T cell receptor beta chains below, sequenced in a study of blood T cell repertoires in COVID-19 (dated by TCRdb to 2020 to 2021). Receptor amplification or capture employed the immunoSEQ multiplex PCR assay. In its TCRdb copy, this immuneACCESS table keeps in-frame sequences only and misses some clones. Where compared with another copy, unresolved V genes explain less than half of these, and the others have no known cause. This sample lists about 180,000 clones; about 87% were detected once. The ten biggest clones cover 3.5% to 4.5% of the sample. The source material was peripheral blood. The receptor source for this set is a woman aged 25 to 39 with acute or convalescent COVID-19.

The gene calls are TRBV15 and TRBJ1-2, with D unresolved. V shed 0 bases and J shed 4 bases, with 6 bases lying between them. Germline CDR1 reads LNHNV; CDR2 reads YYDKDF (reference sequence). The CDR3 length is 13 residues. The CDR3 DNA follows: TGTGCCACCAGCAGAGATATATCCTATGGCTACACCTTC. Its translation: CATSRDISYGYTF.

The chain joins TRBV7-9 to TRBJ2-3; D might be TRBD2 (6 bases). Per the germline V gene, CDR1 is SEHNR and CDR2 is FQNEAQ (reference sequence). The CDR3 loop spans 15 amino acids. V was trimmed by 2 bases and J by 0 bases, leaving 9 bases between them. The CDR3 reads CASSLLAASTDTQYF. In DNA, the CDR3 is TGTGCCAGCAGCTTATTAGCGGCTAGCACAGATACGCAGTATTTT.

The chain joins TRBV24-1 to TRBJ2-2; D is uncertain. Per the germline V gene, CDR1 is KGHDR and CDR2 is SFDVKD. This CDR3 region has 12 residues. V was shortened by 5 bases and J by 3 bases, with 3 bases between the two germline ends. CDR3 sequence reads: CATSGDTGELFF. The DNA of the CDR3 is TGTGCCACCAGTGGCGACACCGGGGAGCTGTTTTTT.

J is TRBJ2-5 and V is TRBV19; a possible D gene is TRBD2 (5 bases). Looked up from germline, CDR1 is LNHDA and CDR2 is SQIVND (reference sequence). The CDR3 extends over 20 amino acids. V lost 2 bases to trimming and J lost 1 base, with 26 bases between them. CDR3 sequence reads: CASSITSPRATPSGQETQYF. DNA for the CDR3: TGTGCCAGTAGTATAACGAGTCCGAGGGCGACCCCCTCGGGCCAAGAGACCCAGTACTTC.

The chain links TRBV10-3 to TRBJ2-1, with a weak D call TRBD1 (6 bases). Trimming took 7 bases from V and 9 from J, leaving 19 bases between them. Germline V lookup: CDR1 ENHRY, CDR2 SYGVKD. The CDR3 spans 14 residues. In nucleotides, the CDR3 is TGTGCCATCACTCCCGGACTGGGGACAAGTGAGCAGTTCTTC. Amino acid sequence: CAITPGLGTSEQFF.

This clone was seen a single time. The chain carries TRBV18 and TRBJ2-1; D is ambiguous. Between the trimmed V and J ends, which lost 6 bases and 5 bases, there was a span of 14 bases. Germline V gene lookup returns CDR1 KGHSH and CDR2 LQKENI. CDR3 length equals 14 residues. The CDR3 spells CASSLFRSHNEQFF. The DNA of the CDR3 is TGTGCCAGCTCCCTTTTCAGGTCCCACAATGAGCAGTTCTTC.

The chain recombines TRBV11-2 with TRBJ1-1; 8 bases agree with TRBD1. After removal of 5 bases from V and 8 bases from J, the junction contained 7 bases not matched to a gene. This CDR3 comprises 13 residues. Germline-derived CDR1 and CDR2 are SGHAT and FQNNGV. The DNA of the CDR3 is TGTGCCAGCAGCCGGGGTTCAGGGGGCGAAGCTTTCTTT. Translated: CASSRGSGGEAFF.

This clone was seen a single time. The genes are TRBV5-1 and TRBJ2-3, with D uncertain. The CDR3 has 14 residues. V lost 4 bases to trimming and J lost 6 bases, with 15 bases between them. CDR1 and CDR2 (germline): SGHRS, YFSETQ. This chain's CDR3 is CASSPGQTRDTQYF. CDR3 nucleotides: TGCGCCAGCAGCCCAGGCCAAACTCGGGATACGCAGTATTTT.

The rearrangement links TRBV18 to TRBJ1-1; 9 nucleotides match TRBD1. CDR3 size: 14 residues. The germline CDR1 and CDR2 sequences are KGHSH and LQKENI. J lost 3 bases, V lost 3 bases, and 2 bases had no gene match. The CDR3 protein is CASSPTGGYTEAFF. The CDR3 region has the DNA TGTGCCAGCTCACCTACAGGGGGCTACACTGAAGCTTTCTTT. Using reference TRBV18 and TRBJ1-1 for the parts outside the CDR3, the full variable domain is NAGVMQNPRHLVRRRGQEARLRCSPMKGHSHVYWYRQLPEEGLKFMVYLQKENIIDESGMPKERFSAEFPKEGPSILRIQQVVRGDSAAYFCASSPTGGYTEAFFGQGTRLTVV.

The chain employs TRBV2 and TRBJ1-5; D is unclear. Trimming removed 6 bases from V and 2 bases from J, with 8 bases in between. Germline CDR1 SNHLY, CDR2 FYNNEI. The CDR3 has 13 amino acids. CDR3 loop: CASRQVGNQPQHF. In DNA form, the CDR3 reads TGTGCCAGCAGGCAGGTCGGCAATCAGCCCCAGCATTTT.

The J gene is TRBJ2-1, the V gene TRBV5-4; 8 nucleotides agree with TRBD2. Germline-derived CDR1 and CDR2 are SGHNT and YYREEE (reference sequence). Trimming at V came to 0 bases and at J to 0 bases, leaving 2 bases not matched to a gene. CDR3 size: 16 residues. The CDR3 sequence is CASSLGGRSSYNEQFF. The CDR3 DNA reads as TGTGCCAGCAGCTTGGGCGGGAGGAGCTCCTACAATGAGCAGTTCTTC.

The gene calls are TRBV3-1 (or the pseudogene TRBV3-2) and TRBJ2-1; TRBD1 is a possible D gene (5 bases). The germline V gene encodes CDR1 LGHDT and CDR2 YNNKEL (reference sequence). The CDR3 length is 13 residues. The V gene lost 0 bases and the J gene lost 8 bases, with 8 bases spanning the gap. Here the CDR3 reads CASSQDRGHEQFF. The CDR3 DNA is TGTGCCAGCAGCCAAGATAGGGGTCATGAGCAGTTCTTC.

V is TRBV28 and J is TRBJ1-5; 7 bases align to TRBD1. The CDR3 is 14 amino acids. The germline gives CDR1 MDHEN, CDR2 SYDVKM. Trimming took 7 bases from V and 6 from J; bases not matched to a gene: 9. The CDR3 DNA follows: TGTGCCAGCAAAACCGGGACAGAGGTTCAGCCCCAGCATTTT. It codes for CASKTGTEVQPQHF.

By its share, this clone is medium-sized. This rearrangement joins TRBV7-2 to TRBJ1-5; a possible D gene is TRBD1 (5 bases). The CDR3 has 14 residues. Germline CDR1 is SGHTA and CDR2 is FQGNSA. Deletions cut 5 bases from V and 7 bases from J, with 15 bases between. CDR3 sequence reads: CASSPRPGEQPQHF. The CDR3 nucleotides are TGTGCCAGCAGCCCCCGTCCGGGGGAACAGCCCCAGCATTTT.

This chain joins TRBV6-5 and TRBJ2-1; TRBD1 is a possible D gene (6 bases). V was shortened by 0 bases and J by 6 bases, with 9 bases between the two germline ends. In germline, CDR1 is MNHEY, CDR2 SVGAGI. The CDR3 totals 14 residues. CDR3 loop: CASSYSAGANEQFF. The CDR3 nucleotides are TGTGCCAGCAGTTACTCGGCAGGGGCCAATGAGCAGTTCTTC.

The chain carries TRBV5-6 and TRBJ2-7; 14 positions agree with TRBD2. Germline V gives CDR1 SGHDT, CDR2 YYEEEE. The V segment lost 7 bases and the J segment 3 bases; nucleotides outside the gene matches: 6. The CDR3 is 15 residues long. As DNA, the CDR3 is TGTGCCAGCGGGCTGGGACTAGCGGGAGACTACGAGCAGTACTTC. Translation gives CASGLGLAGDYEQYF. Using reference TRBV5-6 and TRBJ2-7 for the parts outside the CDR3, the full variable domain is DAGVTQSPTHLIKTRGQQVTLRCSPKSGHDTVSWYQQALGQGPQFIFQYYEEEERQRGNFPDRFSGHQFPNYSSELNVNALLLGDSALYLCASGLGLAGDYEQYFGPGTRLTVT.

The J gene is TRBJ1-4, the V gene TRBV2; TRBD1 aligns across 9 bases. V dropped 11 bases and J dropped 8; count of bases not matched to a gene: 12. The CDR3 spans 14 residues. Germline V CDR1 and CDR2: SNHLY, FYNNEI. Here the CDR3 reads CAGSGSGTGEKLFF. CDR3 nucleotide sequence: TGTGCCGGCTCGGGGTCCGGGACAGGGGAAAAACTGTTTTTT.

The chain joins TRBV24-1 to TRBJ2-1; D unresolved. Trimming shortened V by 8 bases and J by 5 bases, and 12 bases separated the two germline ends. The germline gives CDR1 KGHDR, CDR2 SFDVKD. CDR3 size: 13 residues. The CDR3 here is CATMSAGDNEQFF. DNA of the CDR3: TGTGCCACCATGTCGGCAGGCGACAATGAGCAGTTCTTC.

The chain recombines TRBV5-8 with TRBJ2-7; D gene ambiguous. Germline V gene data show CDR1 as SGHTS and CDR2 as YDEGEE. The CDR3 spans 13 residues. V lost 10 bases and J 4 bases, leaving 18 bases between the germline ends. This CDR3 is CAVAEEKWYEQYF. The CDR3, as DNA: TGTGCCGTCGCCGAGGAGAAGTGGTACGAGCAGTACTTC.

V usage is TRBV18 and J usage is TRBJ1-4; 7 bases align to TRBD1. Germline V gives CDR1 KGHSH, CDR2 LQKENI. The V and J ends lost 5 bases and 2 bases, in that order; junction bases with no gene match: 2. This CDR3 comprises 14 residues. The CDR3 loop reads CASSKQGTNEKLFF. The CDR3 nucleotides are TGTGCCAGCTCAAAACAGGGGACTAATGAAAAACTGTTTTTT.

The chain uses TRBV19 and TRBJ2-2, with 7 nucleotides matching TRBD1. J was trimmed by 6 bases and V by 8 bases; bases with no gene match: 0. This CDR3 region has 11 residues. Germline V gene data show CDR1 as LNHDA and CDR2 as SQIVND (reference sequence). CDR3 amino acids: CASDRAGELFF. The CDR3, as DNA: TGTGCCAGTGACAGGGCCGGGGAGCTGTTTTTT.

V gene TRBV28 combines with J gene TRBJ1-2; no clear D. The germline V and J ends were trimmed by 1 base and 6 bases, with 6 bases remaining between them. The germline V gene encodes CDR1 MDHEN and CDR2 SYDVKM. The length of the CDR3 is 12 residues. The CDR3 spells CASSLYRDGYTF. The CDR3 region has the DNA TGTGCCAGCAGTTTATATCGGGATGGCTACACCTTC.

This rearrangement joins TRBV18 to TRBJ2-2; 9 bases are shared with TRBD1. After removal of 6 bases from V and 0 bases from J, the junction contained 5 bases not matched to a gene. The germline CDR1 and CDR2 sequences are KGHSH and LQKENI. The CDR3 consists of 16 residues. The CDR3 sequence is CASSFRQGANTGELFF. DNA of the CDR3: TGTGCCAGCTCTTTTCGACAGGGGGCGAACACCGGGGAGCTGTTTTTT.

V gene TRBV7-2 combines with J gene TRBJ2-6, with D possibly being TRBD1 (5 bases). Germline CDR1 and CDR2: SGHTA and FQGNSA. The CDR3 has 17 residues. V was trimmed by 1 base and J by 0 bases, leaving 10 bases between them. As DNA, the CDR3 is TGTGCCAGCAGCTTAGGGGGCAGGGTCTCTGGGGCCAACGTCCTGACTTTC. Translating gives CASSLGGRVSGANVLTF.

This sequence joins TRBV27 and TRBJ1-2, with D unresolved. Germline V lookup: CDR1 MNHEY, CDR2 SMNVEV (reference sequence). Trimming stripped 2 bases from V and 8 bases from J, with 12 bases between. The CDR3 is 13 amino acids. CDR3 sequence (DNA): TGTGCCAGCAGTTTACGCTGGGAGGGCGGCTACACCTTC. Translating it yields CASSLRWEGGYTF.

This sequence joins TRBV7-9 and TRBJ2-2, with 7 bases fitting TRBD2. Trimming at V came to 6 bases and at J to 5 bases, leaving 9 bases not matched to a gene. Germline V gene lookup returns CDR1 SEHNR and CDR2 FQNEAQ (reference sequence). The CDR3 totals 15 residues. CDR3 protein: CASRPRLAETGELFF. CDR3 nucleotide sequence: TGTGCCAGCAGACCCCGACTAGCAGAAACCGGGGAGCTGTTTTTT.

The DNA of the CDR3 is TGTGCCAGCAGGCACACAGCGGGGGACACCGGGGAGCTGTTTTTT. This sequence encodes CASRHTAGDTGELFF. This rearrangement joins TRBV3-1 (or the pseudogene TRBV3-2) to TRBJ2-2, with 8 bases lining up with TRBD2. V trimming: 6 bases; J trimming: 3 bases; junction bases outside the gene matches: 6. CDR1 is LGHDT, CDR2 YNNKEL, per germline (reference sequence). The CDR3 has 15 amino acids.

The chain uses TRBV19 and TRBJ2-5; D is perhaps TRBD2 (5 bases). The length of the CDR3 is 15 residues. From germline, CDR1 is LNHDA and CDR2 SQIVND (reference sequence). Trimming stripped 4 bases from V and 1 base from J, with 13 bases between. CDR3 sequence (DNA): TGTGCCAGTAGTAGGACCGGGAACCTCCAAGAGACCCAGTACTTC. Residues: CASSRTGNLQETQYF.

The chain joins TRBV7-8 to TRBJ2-1; D remains unclear. V shed 0 bases and J shed 3 bases, with 21 bases lying between them. CDR1 and CDR2 from the germline V gene are SGHVS and FQNEAQ. This CDR3 is built from 19 residues. CDR3 coding DNA: TGTGCCAGCAGCTTAGCCCAAATTCCCACAAGCGAAGACTACAATGAGCAGTTCTTC. Protein sequence: CASSLAQIPTSEDYNEQFF. Filled out from reference TRBV7-8 and TRBJ2-1, the complete variable domain reads GAGVSQSPRYKVAKRGQDVALRCDPISGHVSLFWYQQALGQGPEFLTYFQNEAQLDKSGLPSDRFFAERPEGSVSTLKIQRTQQEDSAVYLCASSLAQIPTSEDYNEQFFGPGTRLTVL.